Here is one T cell receptor beta chain with its context. This entry comes from a study of tumor-infiltrating lymphocytes in localized non-small cell lung cancer. Study at large: Several tumor histologies, both smoking statuses, and some post-neoadjuvant chemotherapy samples were included.

Germline V gene sequence: CDR1 MDHEN, CDR2 SYDVKM. This CDR3 has 20 residues. V gave up 6 bases and J gave up 7 bases; unmatched junction bases: 26. Clones were sequenced by immunoSEQ multiplex PCR, and TCRdb holds only the in-frame ones, with some missing. The table records under 10,000 clones, around 72% of them present only once. Sequenced: lung tumor tissue. This rearrangement joins TRBV28 to TRBJ2-1; 8 bases agree with TRBD1. The sequence came from a human donor with non-small cell lung cancer. The CDR3 DNA sequence: TGTGCCAGCAGACATACGCTTGGCTTCTTGATAGGACAGGGTCTGAATGAGCAGTTCTTC. Its translation is CASRHTLGFLIGQGLNEQFF.